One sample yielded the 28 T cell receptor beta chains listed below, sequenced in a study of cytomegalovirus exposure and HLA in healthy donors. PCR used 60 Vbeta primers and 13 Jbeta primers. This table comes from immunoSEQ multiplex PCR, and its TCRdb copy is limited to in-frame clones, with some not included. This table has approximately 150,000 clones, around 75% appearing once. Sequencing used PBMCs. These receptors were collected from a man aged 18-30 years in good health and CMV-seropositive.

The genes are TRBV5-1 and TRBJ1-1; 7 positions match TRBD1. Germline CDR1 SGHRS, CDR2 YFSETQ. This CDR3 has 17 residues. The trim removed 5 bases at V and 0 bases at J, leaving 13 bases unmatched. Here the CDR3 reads CASRGKQGSRMNTEAFF. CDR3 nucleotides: TGCGCCAGCAGGGGGAAACAGGGGTCTCGAATGAACACTGAAGCTTTCTTT.

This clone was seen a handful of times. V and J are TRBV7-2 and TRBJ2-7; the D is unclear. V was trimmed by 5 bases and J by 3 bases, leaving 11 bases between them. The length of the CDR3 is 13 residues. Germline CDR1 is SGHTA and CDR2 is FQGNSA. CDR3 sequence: CASSHQPDYEQYF. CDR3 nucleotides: TGTGCCAGCAGCCATCAACCAGACTACGAGCAGTACTTC.

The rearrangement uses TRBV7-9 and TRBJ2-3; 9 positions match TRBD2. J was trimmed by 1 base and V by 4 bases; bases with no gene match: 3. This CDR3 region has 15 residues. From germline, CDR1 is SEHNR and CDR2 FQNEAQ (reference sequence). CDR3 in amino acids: CASSSAGGRTDTQYF. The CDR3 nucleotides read TGTGCCAGCAGCTCAGCGGGGGGACGCACAGATACGCAGTATTTT.

The CDR3, as DNA: TGTGCCAGCACCCCGGGAGCCGTTAACTATGGCTACACCTTC. Protein sequence: CASTPGAVNYGYTF. This chain links TRBV18 with TRBJ1-2; D not certain. This CDR3 has 14 residues. Germline values: CDR1 KGHSH, CDR2 LQKENI. V lost 8 bases, J lost 1 base, and 14 bases lay in between.

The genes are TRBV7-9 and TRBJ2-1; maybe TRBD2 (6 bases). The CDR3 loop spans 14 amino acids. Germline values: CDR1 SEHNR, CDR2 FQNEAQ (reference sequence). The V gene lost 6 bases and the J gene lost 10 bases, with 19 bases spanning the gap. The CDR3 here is CASRDGTSYTEQFF. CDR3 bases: TGTGCCAGCAGGGACGGGACTTCCTACACCGAGCAGTTCTTC.

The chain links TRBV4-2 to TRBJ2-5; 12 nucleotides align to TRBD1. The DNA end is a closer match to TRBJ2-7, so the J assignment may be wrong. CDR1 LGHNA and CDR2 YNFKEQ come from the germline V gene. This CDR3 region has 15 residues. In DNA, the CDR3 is TGTGCCAGCAGCCAAGGGGACAGGGGGCCCTACGAGCAGTACTTC. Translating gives CASSQGDRGPYEQYF.

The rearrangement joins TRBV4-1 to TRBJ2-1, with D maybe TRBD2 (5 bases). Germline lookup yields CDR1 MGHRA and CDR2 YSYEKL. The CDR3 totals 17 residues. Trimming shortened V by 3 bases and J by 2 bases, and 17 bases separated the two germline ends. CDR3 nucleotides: TGCGCCAGCAGCCAGTTCCACAGCGGACCAACCTACAATGAGCAGTTCTTC. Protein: CASSQFHSGPTYNEQFF.

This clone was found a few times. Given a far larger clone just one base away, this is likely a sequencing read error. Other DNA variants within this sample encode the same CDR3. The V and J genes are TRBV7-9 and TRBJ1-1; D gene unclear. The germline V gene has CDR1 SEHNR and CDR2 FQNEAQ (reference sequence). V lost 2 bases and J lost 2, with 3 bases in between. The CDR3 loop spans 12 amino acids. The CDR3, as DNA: TGTGCCAGCAGCTTAATAAACACTGAAGCTTTCTTT. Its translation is CASSLINTEAFF.

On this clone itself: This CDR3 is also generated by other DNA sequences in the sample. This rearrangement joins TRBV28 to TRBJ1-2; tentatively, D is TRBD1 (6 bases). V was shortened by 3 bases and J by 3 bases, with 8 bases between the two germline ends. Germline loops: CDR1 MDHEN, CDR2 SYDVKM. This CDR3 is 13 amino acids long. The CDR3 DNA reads TGTGCCAGCAGTTTGGCAGGGGACTATGGCTACACCTTC. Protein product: CASSLAGDYGYTF.

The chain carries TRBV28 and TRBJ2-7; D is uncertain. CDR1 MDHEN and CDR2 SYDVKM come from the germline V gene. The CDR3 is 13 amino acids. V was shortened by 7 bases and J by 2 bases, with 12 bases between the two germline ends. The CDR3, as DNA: TGTGCCAGCAATAATCCAGGCCCCTACGAGCAGTACTTC. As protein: CASNNPGPYEQYF.

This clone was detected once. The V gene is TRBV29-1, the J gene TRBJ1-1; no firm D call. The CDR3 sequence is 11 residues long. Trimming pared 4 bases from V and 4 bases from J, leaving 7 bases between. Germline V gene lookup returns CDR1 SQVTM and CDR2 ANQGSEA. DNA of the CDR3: TGCAGCGTTGGACGAGGCACTGAAGCTTTCTTT. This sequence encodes CSVGRGTEAFF. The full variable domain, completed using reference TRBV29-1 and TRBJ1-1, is SAVISQKPSRDICQRGTSLTIQCQVDSQVTMMFWYRQQPGQSLTLIATANQGSEATYESGFVIDKFPISRPNLTFSTLTVSNMSPEDSSIYLCSVGRGTEAFFGQGTRLTVV.

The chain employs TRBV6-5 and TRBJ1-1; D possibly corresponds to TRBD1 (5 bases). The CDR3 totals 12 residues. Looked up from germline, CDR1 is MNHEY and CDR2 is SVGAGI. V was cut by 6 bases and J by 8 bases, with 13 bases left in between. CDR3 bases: TGTGCCAGCAGCCCACGTAAGGGGGAAGCTTTCTTT. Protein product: CASSPRKGEAFF.

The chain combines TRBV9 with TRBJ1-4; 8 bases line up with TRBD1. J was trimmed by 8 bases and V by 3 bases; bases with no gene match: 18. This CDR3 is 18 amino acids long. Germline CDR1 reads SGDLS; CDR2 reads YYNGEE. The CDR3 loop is CASSDDSLETGDKEKLFF. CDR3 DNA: TGTGCCAGCAGCGACGACTCGCTTGAGACAGGGGATAAGGAAAAACTGTTTTTT.

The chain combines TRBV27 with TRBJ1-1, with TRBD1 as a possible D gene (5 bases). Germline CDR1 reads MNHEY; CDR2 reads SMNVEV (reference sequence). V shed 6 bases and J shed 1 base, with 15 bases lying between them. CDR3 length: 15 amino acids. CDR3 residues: CASRFQGGRNTEAFF. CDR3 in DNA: TGTGCCAGCAGGTTCCAGGGAGGACGGAACACTGAAGCTTTCTTT.

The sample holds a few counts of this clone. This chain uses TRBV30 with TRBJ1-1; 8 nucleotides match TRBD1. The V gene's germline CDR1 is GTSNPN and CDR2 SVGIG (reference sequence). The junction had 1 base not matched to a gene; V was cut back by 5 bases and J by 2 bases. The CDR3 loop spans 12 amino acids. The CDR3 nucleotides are TGTGCCTGGGGACAGGGAAACACTGAAGCTTTCTTT. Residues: CAWGQGNTEAFF.

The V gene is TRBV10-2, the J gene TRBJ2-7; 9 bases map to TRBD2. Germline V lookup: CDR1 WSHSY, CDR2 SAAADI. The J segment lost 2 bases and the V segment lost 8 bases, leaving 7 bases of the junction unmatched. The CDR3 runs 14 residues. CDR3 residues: CASLGLAGPYEQYF. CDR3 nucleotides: TGCGCCAGCCTAGGGCTAGCGGGACCCTACGAGCAGTACTTC.

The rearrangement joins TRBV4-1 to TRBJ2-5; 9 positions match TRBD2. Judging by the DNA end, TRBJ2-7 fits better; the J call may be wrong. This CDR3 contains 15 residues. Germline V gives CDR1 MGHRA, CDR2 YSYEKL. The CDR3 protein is CASSPPSGNSYEQYF. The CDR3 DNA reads TGCGCCAGCAGTCCCCCTAGCGGGAACTCCTACGAGCAGTACTTC.

This chain's CDR3 is CASSFTGLNTQYF. For the CDR3, the DNA is TGTGCCAGCAGCTTTACAGGGTTGAATACGCAGTATTTT. This rearrangement joins TRBV7-2 to TRBJ2-3; tentatively, D is TRBD1 (6 bases). The CDR3 length is 13 residues. V shed 3 bases and J shed 7 bases, with 11 bases lying between them. The germline V gene encodes CDR1 SGHTA and CDR2 FQGNSA.

Here the CDR3 reads CASSRGSEETQYF. The DNA for the CDR3 is TGTGCCAGCAGTCGCGGGAGCGAAGAGACCCAGTACTTC. The chain couples TRBV6-6 to TRBJ2-5, with 7 bases identical to TRBD2. CDR3 length: 13 residues. Germline V gene lookup returns CDR1 MNHNY and CDR2 SVGAGI (reference sequence). After removal of 5 bases from V and 3 bases from J, the junction contained 3 bases not matched to a gene.

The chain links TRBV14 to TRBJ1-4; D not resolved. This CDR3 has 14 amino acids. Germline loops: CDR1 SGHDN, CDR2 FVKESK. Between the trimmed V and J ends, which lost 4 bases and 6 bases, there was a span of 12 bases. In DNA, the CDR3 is TGTGCCAGCAGCCGGTCTGATGAGGATGAAAAACTGTTTTTT. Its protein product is CASSRSDEDEKLFF.

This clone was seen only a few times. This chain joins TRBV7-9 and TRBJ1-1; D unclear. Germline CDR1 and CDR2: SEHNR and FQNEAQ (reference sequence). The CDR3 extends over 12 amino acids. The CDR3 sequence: CSATGLSTEAFF. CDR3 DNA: TGTTCCGCGACGGGGTTGAGCACTGAAGCTTTCTTT.

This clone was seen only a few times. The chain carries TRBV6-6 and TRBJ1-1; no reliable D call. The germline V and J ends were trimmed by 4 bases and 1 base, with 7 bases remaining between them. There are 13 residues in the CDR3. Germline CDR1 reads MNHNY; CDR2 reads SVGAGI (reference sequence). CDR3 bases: TGTGCCAGCAGTTCCCCCGGGAACACTGAAGCTTTCTTT. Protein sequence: CASSSPGNTEAFF.

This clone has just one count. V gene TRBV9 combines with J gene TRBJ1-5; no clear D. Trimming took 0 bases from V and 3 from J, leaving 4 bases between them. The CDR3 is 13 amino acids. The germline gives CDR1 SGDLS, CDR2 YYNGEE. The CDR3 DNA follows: TGTGCCAGCAGCGTAGAACTCAATCAGCCCCAGCATTTT. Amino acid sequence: CASSVELNQPQHF.

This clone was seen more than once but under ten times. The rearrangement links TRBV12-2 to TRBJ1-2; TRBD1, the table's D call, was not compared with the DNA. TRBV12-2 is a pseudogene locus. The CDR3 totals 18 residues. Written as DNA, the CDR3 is TGTGCAAGTCGCTTAGGACAGGGGGTTCCCGAAAAAAAAGGCGGCTACACCTTC. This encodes CASRLGQGVPEKKGGYTF.

The CDR3 protein is CASSYSGTRQETQYF. The CDR3 coding sequence is TGTGCCAGCAGTTACTCGGGGACTAGACAAGAGACCCAGTACTTC. The chain has TRBV6-5 and TRBJ2-5; TRBD2 matches 8 bases. CDR3 size: 15 residues. From germline, CDR1 is MNHEY and CDR2 SVGAGI. With V trimmed by 0 bases and J by 2 bases, 2 bases remained unmatched.

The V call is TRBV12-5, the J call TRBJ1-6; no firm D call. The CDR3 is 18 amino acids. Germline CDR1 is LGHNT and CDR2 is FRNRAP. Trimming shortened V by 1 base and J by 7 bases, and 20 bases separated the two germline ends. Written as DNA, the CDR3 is TGTGCTAGTGGTTTGGGAGACGGAGTAGGAAGAGCAAATTCACCCCTCCACTTT. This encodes CASGLGDGVGRANSPLHF.

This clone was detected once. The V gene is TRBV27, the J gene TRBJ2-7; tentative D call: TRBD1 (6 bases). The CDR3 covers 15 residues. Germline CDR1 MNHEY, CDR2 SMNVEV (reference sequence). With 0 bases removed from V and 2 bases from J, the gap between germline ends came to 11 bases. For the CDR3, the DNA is TGTGCCAGCAGTTTATCGCAGGGGATTGCCTACGAGCAGTACTTC. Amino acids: CASSLSQGIAYEQYF.

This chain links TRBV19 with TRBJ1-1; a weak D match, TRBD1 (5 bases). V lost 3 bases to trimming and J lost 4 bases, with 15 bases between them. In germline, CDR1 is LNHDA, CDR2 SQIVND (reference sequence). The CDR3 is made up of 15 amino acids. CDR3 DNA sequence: TGTGCCAGTAGTATGGATTGGGGGAGGACCACTGAAGCTTTCTTT. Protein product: CASSMDWGRTTEAFF.